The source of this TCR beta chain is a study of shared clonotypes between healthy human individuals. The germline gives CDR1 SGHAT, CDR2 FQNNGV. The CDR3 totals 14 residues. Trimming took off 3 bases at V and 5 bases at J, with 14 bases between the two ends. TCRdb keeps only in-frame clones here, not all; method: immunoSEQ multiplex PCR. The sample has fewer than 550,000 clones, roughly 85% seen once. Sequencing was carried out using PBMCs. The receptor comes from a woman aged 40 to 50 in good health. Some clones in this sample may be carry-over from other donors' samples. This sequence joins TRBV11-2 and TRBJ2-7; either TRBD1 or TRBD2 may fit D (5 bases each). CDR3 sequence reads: CASSFDIRGDEQYF. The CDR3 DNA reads TGTGCCAGCAGCTTCGACATAAGGGGAGACGAGCAGTACTTC.